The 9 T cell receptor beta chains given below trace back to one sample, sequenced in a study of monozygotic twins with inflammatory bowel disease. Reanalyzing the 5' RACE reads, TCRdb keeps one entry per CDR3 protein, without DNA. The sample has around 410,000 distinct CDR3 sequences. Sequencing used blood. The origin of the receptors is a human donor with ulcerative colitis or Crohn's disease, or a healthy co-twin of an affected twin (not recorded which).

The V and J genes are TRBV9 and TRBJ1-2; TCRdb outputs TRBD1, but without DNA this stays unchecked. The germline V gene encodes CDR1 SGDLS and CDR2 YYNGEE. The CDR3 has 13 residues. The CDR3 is CASSVRGSYGYTF. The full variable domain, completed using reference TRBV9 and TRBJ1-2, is DSGVTQTPKHLITATGQRVTLRCSPRSGDLSVYWYQQSLDQGLQFLIQYYNGEERAKGNILERFSAQQFPDLHSELNLSSLELGDSALYFCASSVRGSYGYTFGSGTRLTVV.

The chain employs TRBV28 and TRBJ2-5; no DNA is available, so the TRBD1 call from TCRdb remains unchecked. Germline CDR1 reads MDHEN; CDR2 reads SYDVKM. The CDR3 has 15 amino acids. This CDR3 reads CASNTDRGPQETQYF.

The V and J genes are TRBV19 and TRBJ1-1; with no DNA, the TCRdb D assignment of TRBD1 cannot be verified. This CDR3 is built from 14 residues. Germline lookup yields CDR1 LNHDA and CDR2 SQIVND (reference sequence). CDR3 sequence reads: CASIPTGASTEAFF.

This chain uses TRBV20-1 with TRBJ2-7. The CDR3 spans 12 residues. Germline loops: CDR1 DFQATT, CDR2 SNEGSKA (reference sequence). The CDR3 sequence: CSANGGSYEQYF.

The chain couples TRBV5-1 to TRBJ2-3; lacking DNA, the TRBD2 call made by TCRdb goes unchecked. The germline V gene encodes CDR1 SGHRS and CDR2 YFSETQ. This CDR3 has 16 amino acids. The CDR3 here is CASSGGGGALTDTQYF.

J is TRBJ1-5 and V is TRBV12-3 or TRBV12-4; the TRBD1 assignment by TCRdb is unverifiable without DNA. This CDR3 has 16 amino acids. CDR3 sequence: CASSGGTGASNQPQHF.

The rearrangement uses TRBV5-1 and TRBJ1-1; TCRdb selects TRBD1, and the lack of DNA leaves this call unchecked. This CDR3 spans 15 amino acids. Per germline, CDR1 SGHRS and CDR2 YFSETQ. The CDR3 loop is CASSLTGDLGTEAFF. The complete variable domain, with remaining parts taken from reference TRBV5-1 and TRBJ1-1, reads KAGVTQTPRYLIKTRGQQVTLSCSPISGHRSVSWYQQTPGQGLQFLFEYFSETQRNKGNFPGRFSGRQFSNSRSEMNVSTLELGDSALYLCASSLTGDLGTEAFFGQGTRLTVV.

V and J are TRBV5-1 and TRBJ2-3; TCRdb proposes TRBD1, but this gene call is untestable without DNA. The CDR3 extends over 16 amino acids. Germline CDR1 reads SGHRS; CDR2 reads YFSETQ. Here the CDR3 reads CASRPSPGQEALTQYF.

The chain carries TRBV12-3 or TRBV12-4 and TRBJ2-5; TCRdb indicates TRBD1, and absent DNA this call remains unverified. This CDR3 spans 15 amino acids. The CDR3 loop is CASSLRTGGAETQYF.